This section outlines one T cell receptor (beta chain) sequence together with its context. This sample was included in a study of control samples from healthy donors and cancer patients. The V segment lost 4 bases and the J segment 4 bases; nucleotides outside the gene matches: 1. Per the germline V gene, CDR1 is LGHNA and CDR2 is YNFKEQ. The CDR3 covers 13 residues. Assay: immunoSEQ multiplex PCR; the TCRdb copy retains only in-frame clones and omits some. The sample lists approximately 160,000 clones, just over 90% occurring once. Sequenced input: blood. The sequence came from a woman aged 55-69 years in good health. This chain links TRBV4-2 with TRBJ1-2, with 9 bases lining up with TRBD1. As DNA, the CDR3 is TGTGCCAGCAGCCCGGGACAGGGCTATGGCTACACCTTC. Translating gives CASSPGQGYGYTF.